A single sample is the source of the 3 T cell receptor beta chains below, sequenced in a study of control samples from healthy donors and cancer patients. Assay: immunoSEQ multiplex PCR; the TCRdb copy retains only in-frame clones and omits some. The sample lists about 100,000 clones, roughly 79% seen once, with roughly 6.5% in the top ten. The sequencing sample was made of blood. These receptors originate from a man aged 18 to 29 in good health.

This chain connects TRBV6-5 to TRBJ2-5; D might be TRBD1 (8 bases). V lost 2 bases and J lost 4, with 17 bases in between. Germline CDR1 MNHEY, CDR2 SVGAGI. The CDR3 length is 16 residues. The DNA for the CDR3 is TGTGCCAGCAGTTACCCTCCACAGGGGGGGAGAGAGACCCAGTACTTC. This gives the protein CASSYPPQGGRETQYF.

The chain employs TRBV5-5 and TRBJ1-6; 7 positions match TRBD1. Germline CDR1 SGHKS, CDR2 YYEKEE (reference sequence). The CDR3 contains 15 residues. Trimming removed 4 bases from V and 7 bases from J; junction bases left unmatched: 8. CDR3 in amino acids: CASSGGGQINSPLHF. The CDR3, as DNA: TGTGCCAGCAGCGGAGGGGGACAGATCAATTCACCCCTCCACTTT.

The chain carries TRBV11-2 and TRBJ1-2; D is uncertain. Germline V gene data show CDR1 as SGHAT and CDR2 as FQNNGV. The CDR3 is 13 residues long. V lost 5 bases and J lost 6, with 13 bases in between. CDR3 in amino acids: CASSRNPRNGYTF. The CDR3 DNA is TGTGCCAGCAGCCGTAACCCCAGAAATGGCTACACCTTC.